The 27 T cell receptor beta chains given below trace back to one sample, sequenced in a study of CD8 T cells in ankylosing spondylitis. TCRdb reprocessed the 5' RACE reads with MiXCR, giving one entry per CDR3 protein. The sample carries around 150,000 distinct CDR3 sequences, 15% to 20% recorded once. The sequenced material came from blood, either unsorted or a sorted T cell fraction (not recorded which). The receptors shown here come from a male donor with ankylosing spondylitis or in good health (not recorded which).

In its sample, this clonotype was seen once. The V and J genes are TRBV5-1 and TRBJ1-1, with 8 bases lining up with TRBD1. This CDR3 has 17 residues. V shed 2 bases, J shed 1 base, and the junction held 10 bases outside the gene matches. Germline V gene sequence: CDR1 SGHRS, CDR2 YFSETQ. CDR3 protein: CASSFFDRGPSNTEAFF. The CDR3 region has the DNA TGCGCCAGCAGCTTCTTTGACAGGGGCCCATCGAACACTGAAGCTTTCTTT.

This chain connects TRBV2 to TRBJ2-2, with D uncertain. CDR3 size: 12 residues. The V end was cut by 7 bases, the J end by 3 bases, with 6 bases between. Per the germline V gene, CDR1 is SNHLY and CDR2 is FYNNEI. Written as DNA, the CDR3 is TGTGCCAGCAATCGCTACACCGGGGAGCTGTTTTTT. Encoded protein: CASNRYTGELFF.

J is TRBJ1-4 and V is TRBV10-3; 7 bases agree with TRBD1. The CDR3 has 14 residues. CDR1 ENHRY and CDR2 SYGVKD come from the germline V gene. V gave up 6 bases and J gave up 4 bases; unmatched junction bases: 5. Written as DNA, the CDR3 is TGTGCCATCAGAGCATCAGGGGGTAATGAAAAACTGTTTTTT. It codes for CAIRASGGNEKLFF.

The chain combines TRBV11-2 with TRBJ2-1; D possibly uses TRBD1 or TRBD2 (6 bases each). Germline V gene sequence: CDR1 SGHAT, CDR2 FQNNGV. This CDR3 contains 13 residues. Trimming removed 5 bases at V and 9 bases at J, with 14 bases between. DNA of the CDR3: TGTGCCAGCAGCCCCCGGGGGCTGAGTGAGCAGTTCTTC. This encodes CASSPRGLSEQFF.

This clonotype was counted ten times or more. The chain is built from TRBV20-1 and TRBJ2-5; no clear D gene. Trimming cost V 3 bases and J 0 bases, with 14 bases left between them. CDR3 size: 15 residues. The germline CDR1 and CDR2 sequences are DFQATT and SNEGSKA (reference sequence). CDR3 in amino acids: CSARPLAGNQETQYF. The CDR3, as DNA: TGCAGTGCTAGGCCCCTGGCCGGCAACCAAGAGACCCAGTACTTC.

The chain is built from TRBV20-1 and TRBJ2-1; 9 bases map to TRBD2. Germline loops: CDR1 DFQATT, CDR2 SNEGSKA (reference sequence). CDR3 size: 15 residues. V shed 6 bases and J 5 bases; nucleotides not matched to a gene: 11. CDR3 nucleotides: TGCAGTGCATCTCCCGGGACTAGCTGGGACAATGAGCAGTTCTTC. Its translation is CSASPGTSWDNEQFF.

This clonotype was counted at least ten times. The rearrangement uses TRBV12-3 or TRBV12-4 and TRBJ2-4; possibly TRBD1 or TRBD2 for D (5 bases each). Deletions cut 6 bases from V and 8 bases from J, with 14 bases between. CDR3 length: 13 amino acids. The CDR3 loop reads CASSPGMGDIQYF. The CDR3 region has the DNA TGTGCCAGCAGCCCCGGCATGGGGGACATTCAGTACTTC.

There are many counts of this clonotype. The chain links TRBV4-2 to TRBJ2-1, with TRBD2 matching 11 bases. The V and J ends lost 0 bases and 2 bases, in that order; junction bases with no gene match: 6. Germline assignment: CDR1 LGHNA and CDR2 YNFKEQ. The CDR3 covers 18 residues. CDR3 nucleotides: TGTGCCAGCAGCCAAGAAAGGCTAGCGGGGGGACCCTACAATGAGCAGTTCTTC. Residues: CASSQERLAGGPYNEQFF.

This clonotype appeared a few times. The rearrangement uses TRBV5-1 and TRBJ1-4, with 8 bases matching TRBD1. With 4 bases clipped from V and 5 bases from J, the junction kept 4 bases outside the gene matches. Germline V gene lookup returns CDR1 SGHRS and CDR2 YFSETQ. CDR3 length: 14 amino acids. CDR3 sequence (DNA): TGCGCCAGCAGCGGAGGGACAGGAAATGAAAAACTGTTTTTT. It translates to CASSGGTGNEKLFF.

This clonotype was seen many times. CDR3: CSARRSPSYTGELFF. The CDR3 DNA reads TGCAGTGCTAGAAGGAGTCCTTCTTACACCGGGGAGCTGTTTTTT. The chain links TRBV20-1 to TRBJ2-2; the D is unclear. Trimming removed 2 bases from V and 3 bases from J, with 13 bases in between. The germline V gene encodes CDR1 DFQATT and CDR2 SNEGSKA (reference sequence). This CDR3 is built from 15 residues.

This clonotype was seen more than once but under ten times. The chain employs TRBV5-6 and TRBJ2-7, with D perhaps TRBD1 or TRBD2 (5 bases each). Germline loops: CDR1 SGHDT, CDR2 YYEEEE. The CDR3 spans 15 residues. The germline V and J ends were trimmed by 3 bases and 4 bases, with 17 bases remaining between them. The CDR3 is CASSSERGALYEQYF. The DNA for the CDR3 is TGTGCCAGCAGCTCAGAGAGAGGGGCCCTATACGAGCAGTACTTC.

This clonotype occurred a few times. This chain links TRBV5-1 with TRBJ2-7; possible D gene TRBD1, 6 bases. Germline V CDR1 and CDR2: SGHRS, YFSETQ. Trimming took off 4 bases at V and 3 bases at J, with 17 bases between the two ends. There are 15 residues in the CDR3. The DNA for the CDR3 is TGCGCCAGCAGCCCCTTGGACAGCAACTACTACGAGCAGTACTTC. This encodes CASSPLDSNYYEQYF.

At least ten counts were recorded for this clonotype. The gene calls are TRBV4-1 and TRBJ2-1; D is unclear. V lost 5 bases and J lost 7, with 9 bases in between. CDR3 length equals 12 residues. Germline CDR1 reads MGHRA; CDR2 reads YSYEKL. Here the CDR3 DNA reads TGCGCCAGCAGCGCCGAGATTAATGAGCAGTTCTTC. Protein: CASSAEINEQFF.

The CDR3 reads CASSPGGTVLYEQYF. CDR3 coding DNA: TGCGCCAGCAGCCCCGGCGGGACAGTTTTGTACGAGCAGTACTTC. The chain employs TRBV5-1 and TRBJ2-7; D perhaps matches TRBD1 (7 bases). Germline V gene data show CDR1 as SGHRS and CDR2 as YFSETQ. Trimming shortened V by 4 bases and J by 4 bases, and 18 bases separated the two germline ends. This CDR3 region has 15 residues.

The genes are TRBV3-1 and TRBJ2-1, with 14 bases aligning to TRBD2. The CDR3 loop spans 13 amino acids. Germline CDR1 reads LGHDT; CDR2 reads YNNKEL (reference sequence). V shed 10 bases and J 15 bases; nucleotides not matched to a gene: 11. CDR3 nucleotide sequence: TGTGCCACAACCGGGACTAGCGGGAGTCTTCTGTTCTTC. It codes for CATTGTSGSLLFF.

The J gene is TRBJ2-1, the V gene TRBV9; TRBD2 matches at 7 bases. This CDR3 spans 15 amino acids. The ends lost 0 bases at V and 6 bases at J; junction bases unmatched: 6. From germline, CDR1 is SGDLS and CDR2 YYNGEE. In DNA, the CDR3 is TGTGCCAGCAGCGTAGCCTCGGGAGGAACCAATGAGCAGTTCTTC. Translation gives CASSVASGGTNEQFF.

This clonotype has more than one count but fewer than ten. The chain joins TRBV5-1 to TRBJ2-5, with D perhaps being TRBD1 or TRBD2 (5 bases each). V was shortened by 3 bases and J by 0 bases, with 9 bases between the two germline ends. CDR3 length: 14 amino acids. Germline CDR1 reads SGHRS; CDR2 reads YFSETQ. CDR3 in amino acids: CASSSGTDQETQYF. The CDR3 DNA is TGCGCCAGCAGCTCGGGGACGGACCAAGAGACCCAGTACTTC.

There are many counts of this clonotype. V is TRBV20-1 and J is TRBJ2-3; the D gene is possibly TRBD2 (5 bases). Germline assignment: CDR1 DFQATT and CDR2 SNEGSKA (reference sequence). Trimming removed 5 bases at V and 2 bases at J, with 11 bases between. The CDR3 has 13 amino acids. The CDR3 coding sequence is TGCAGTGCTGGCGGGTGGTCCACAGATACGCAGTATTTT. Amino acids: CSAGGWSTDTQYF.

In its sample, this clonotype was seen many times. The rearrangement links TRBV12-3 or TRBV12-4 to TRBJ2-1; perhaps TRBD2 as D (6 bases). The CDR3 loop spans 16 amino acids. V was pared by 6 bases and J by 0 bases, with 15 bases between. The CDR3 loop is CASSPGLRSSYNEQFF. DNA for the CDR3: TGTGCCAGCAGCCCGGGACTGCGGAGCTCCTACAATGAGCAGTTCTTC.

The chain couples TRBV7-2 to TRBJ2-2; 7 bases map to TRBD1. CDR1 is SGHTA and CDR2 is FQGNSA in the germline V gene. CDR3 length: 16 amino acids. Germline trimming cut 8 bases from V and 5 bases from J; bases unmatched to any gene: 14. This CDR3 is CASGWLGQAVTGELFF. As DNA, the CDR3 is TGTGCCAGCGGCTGGTTAGGACAGGCAGTGACCGGGGAGCTGTTTTTT.

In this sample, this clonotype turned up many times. CDR3 region: CASSLVVSQLAQETQYF. The CDR3, as DNA: TGCGCCAGCAGCTTGGTGGTTAGCCAACTCGCTCAAGAGACCCAGTACTTC. The V and J genes are TRBV5-1 and TRBJ2-5; D is ambiguous. Trimming stripped 0 bases from V and 2 bases from J, with 17 bases between. CDR3 length: 17 amino acids. Germline CDR1 reads SGHRS; CDR2 reads YFSETQ.

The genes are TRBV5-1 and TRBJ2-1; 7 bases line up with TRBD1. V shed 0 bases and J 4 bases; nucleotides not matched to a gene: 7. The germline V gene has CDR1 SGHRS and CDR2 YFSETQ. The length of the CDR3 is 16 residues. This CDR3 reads CASSLAGQGEYNEQFF. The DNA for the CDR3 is TGCGCCAGCAGCTTGGCCGGCCAGGGGGAGTACAATGAGCAGTTCTTC.

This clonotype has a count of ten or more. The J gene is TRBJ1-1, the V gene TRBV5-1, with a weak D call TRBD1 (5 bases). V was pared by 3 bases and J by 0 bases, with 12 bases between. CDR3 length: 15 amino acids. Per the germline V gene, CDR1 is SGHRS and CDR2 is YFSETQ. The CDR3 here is CASSSQGGVNTEAFF. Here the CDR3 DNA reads TGCGCCAGCAGCTCCCAGGGAGGGGTGAACACTGAAGCTTTCTTT.

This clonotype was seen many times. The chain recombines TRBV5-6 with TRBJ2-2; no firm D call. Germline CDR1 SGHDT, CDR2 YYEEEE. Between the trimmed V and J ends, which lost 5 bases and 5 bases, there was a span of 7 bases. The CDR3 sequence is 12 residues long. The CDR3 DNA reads TGTGCCAGCAGTTTTGGTACCGGGGAGCTGTTTTTT. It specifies CASSFGTGELFF.

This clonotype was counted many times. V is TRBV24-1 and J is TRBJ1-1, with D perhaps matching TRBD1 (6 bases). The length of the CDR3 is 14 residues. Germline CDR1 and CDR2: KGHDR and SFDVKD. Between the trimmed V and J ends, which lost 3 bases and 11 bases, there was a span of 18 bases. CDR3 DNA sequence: TGTGCCACCAGTGATGCCCAGGGGTTCAATAGCGCTTTCTTT. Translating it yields CATSDAQGFNSAFF.

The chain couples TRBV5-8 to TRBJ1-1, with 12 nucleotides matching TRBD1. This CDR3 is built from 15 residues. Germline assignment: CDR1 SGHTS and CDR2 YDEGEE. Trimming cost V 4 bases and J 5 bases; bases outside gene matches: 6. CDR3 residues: CASSPGTGGQTEAFF. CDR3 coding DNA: TGTGCCAGCAGCCCGGGGACAGGGGGCCAAACTGAAGCTTTCTTT.

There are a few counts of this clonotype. DNA for the CDR3: TGCAGTGCTCCCTCCGTTTTGGGCACCGGGGAGCTGTTTTTT. This encodes CSAPSVLGTGELFF. The chain combines TRBV20-1 with TRBJ2-2, with D uncertain. The germline V and J ends were trimmed by 5 bases and 4 bases, with 14 bases remaining between them. Germline V gene sequence: CDR1 DFQATT, CDR2 SNEGSKA (reference sequence). CDR3 length equals 14 residues.